This T cell receptor beta chain was identified in a study of spatial heterogeneity in lung cancer. General study points: The number of expanded tumor alpha and beta chains correlated with mutation number.

This clonotype was recorded many times. Its antigen is still unknown. As to time point: sample taken at primary tumor resection. The V end lost 4 bases, the J end lost 2 bases, and 17 bases lay between the germline ends. Germline V gene lookup returns CDR1 GTSNPN and CDR2 SVGIG (reference sequence). The CDR3 consists of 15 residues. TCRdb recomputed calls from the 5' RACE reads with MiXCR, one row per CDR3 protein. The top ten clones hold roughly a quarter of a sample with fewer than 9,500 distinct CDR3 sequences, over 7% of them seen once. This chain connects TRBV30 to TRBJ2-5; tentatively, D is TRBD1 (6 bases). This material consisted of lung tumor tissue, taken at surgery. The clonotype comes from a male donor with early-stage non-small cell lung cancer. The CDR3 nucleotides are TGTGCCTGGACTCCTAGGGGGACGGTTCAAGAGACCCAGTACTTC. This encodes CAWTPRGTVQETQYF.